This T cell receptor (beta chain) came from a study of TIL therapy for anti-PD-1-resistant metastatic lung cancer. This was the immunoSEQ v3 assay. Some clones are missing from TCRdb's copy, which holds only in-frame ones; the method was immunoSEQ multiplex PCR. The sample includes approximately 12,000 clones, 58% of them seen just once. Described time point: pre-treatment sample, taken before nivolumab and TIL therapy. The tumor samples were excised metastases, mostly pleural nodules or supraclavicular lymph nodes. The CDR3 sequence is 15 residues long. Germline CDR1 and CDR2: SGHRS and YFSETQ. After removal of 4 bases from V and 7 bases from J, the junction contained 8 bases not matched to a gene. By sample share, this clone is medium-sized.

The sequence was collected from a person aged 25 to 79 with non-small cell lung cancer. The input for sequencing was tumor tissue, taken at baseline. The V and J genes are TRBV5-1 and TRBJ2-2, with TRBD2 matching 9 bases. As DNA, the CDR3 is TGCGCCAGCAGCCCCACTGTTAGCGGGAGCGGGGAGCTGTTTTTT. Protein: CASSPTVSGSGELFF.